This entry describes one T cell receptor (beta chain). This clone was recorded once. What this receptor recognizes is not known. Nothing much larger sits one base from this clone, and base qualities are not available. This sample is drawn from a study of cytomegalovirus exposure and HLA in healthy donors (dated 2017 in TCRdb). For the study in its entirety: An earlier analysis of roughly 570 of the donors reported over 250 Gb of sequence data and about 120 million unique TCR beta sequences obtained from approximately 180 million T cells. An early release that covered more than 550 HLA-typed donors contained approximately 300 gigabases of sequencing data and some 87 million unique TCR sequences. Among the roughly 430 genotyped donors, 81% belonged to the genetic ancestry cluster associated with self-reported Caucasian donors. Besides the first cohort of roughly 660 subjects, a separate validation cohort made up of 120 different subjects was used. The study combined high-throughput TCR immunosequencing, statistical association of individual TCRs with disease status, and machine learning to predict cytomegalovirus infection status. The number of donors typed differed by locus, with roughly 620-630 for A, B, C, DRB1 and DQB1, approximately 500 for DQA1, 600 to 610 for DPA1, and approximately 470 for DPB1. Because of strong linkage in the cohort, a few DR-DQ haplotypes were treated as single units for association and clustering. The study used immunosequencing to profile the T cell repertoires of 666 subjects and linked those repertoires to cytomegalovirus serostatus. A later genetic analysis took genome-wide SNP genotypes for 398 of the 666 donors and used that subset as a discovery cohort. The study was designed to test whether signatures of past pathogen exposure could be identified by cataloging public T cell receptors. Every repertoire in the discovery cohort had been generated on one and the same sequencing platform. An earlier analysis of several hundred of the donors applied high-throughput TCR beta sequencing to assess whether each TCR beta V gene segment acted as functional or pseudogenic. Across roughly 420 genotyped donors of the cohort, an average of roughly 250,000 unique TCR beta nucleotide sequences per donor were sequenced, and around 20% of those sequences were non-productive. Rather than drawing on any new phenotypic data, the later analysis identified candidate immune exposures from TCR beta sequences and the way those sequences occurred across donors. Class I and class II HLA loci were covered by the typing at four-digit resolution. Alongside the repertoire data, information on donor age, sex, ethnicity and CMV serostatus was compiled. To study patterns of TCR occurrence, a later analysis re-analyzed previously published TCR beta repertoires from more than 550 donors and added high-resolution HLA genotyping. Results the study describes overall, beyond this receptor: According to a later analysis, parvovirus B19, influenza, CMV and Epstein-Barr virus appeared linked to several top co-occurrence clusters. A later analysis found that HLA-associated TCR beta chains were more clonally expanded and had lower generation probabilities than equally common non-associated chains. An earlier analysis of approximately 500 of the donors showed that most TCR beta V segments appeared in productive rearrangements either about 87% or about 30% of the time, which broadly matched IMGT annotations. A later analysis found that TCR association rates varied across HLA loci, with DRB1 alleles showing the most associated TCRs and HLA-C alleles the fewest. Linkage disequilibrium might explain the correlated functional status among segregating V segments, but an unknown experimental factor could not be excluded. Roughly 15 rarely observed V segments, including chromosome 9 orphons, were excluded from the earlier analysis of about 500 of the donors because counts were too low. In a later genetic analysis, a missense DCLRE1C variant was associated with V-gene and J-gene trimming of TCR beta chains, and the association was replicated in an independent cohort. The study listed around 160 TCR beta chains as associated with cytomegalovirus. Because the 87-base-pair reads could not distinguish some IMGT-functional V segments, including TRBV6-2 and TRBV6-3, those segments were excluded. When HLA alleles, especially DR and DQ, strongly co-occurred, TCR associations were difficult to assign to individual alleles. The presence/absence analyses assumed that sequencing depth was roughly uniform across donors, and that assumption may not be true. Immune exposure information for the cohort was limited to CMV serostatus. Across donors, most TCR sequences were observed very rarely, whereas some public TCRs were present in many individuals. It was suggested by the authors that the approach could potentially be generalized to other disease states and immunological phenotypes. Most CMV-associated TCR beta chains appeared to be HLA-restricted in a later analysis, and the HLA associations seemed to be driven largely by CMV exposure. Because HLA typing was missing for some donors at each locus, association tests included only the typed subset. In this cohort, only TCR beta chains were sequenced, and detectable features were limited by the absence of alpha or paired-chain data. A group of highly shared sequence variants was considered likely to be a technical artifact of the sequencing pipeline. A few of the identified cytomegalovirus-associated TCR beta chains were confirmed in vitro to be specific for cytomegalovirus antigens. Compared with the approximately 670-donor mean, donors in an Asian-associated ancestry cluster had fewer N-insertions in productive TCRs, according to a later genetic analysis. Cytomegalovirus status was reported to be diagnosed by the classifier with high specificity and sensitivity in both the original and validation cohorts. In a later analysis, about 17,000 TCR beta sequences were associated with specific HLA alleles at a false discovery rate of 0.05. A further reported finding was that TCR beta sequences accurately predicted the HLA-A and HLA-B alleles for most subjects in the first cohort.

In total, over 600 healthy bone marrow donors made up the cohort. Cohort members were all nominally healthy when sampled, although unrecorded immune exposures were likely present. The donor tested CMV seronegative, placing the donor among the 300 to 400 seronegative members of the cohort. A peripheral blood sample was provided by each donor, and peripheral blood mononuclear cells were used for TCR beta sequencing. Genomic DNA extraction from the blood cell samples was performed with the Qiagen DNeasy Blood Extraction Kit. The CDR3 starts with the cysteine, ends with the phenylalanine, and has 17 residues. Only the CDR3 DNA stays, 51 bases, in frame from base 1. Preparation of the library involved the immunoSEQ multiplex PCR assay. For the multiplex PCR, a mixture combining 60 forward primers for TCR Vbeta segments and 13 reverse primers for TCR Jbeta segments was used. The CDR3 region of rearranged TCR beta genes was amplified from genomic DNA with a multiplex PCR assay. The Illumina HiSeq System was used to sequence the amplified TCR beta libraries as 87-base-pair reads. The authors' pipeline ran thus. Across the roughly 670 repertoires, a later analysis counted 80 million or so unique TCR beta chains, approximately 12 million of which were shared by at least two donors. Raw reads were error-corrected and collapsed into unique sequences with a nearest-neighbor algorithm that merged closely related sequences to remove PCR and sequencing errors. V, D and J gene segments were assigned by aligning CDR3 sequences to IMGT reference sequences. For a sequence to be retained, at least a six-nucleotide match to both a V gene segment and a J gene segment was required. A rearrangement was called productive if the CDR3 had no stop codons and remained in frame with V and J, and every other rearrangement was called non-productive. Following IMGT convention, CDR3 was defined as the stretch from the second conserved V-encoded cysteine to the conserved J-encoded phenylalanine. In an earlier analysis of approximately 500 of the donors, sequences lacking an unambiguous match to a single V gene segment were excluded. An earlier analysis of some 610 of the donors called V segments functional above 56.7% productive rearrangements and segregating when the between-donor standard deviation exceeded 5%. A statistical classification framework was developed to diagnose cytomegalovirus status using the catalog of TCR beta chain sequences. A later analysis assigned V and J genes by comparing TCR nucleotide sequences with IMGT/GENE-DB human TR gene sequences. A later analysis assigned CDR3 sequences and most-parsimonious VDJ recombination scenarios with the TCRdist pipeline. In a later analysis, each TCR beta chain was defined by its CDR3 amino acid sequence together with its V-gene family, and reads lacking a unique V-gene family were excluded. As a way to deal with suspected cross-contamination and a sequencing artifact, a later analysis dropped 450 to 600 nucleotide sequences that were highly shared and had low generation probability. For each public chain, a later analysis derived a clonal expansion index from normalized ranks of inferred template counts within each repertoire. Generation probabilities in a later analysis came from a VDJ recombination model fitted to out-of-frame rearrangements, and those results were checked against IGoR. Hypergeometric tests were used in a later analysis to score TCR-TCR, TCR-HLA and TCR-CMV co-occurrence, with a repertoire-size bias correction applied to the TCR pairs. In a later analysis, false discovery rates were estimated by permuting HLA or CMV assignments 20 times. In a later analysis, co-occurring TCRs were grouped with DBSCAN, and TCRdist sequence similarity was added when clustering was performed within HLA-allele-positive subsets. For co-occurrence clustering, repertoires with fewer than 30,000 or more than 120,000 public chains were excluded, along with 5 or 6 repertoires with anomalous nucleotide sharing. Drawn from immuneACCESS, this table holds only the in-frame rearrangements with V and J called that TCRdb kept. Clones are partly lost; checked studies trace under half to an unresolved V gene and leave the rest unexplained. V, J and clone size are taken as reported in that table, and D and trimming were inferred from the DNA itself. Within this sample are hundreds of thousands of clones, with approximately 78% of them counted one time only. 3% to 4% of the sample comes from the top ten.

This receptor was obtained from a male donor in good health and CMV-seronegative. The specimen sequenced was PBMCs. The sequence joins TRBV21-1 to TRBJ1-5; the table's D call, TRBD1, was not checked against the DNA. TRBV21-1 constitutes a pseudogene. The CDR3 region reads CASSKEGVRDSYQPQHF. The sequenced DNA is TGTGCCAGCAGCAAAGAAGGGGTCCGGGACAGCTATCAGCCCCAGCATTTT.